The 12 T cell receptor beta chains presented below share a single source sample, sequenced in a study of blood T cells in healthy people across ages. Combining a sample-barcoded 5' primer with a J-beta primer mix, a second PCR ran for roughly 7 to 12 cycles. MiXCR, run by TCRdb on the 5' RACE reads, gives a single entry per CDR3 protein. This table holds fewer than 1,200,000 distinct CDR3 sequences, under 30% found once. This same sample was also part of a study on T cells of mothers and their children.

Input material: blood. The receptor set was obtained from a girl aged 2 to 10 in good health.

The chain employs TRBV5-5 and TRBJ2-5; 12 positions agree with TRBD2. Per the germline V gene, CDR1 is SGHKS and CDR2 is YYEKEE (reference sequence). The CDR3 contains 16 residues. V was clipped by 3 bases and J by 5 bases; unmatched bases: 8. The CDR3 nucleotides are TGTGCCAGCAGCTACCCTAGCGGGGGGGCCGGGGAGACCCAGTACTTC. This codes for CASSYPSGGAGETQYF.

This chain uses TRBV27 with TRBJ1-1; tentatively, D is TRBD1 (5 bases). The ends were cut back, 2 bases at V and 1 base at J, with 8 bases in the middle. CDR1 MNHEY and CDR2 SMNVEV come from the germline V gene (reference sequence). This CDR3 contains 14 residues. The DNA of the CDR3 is TGTGCCAGCAGTTTAATTGACAGGAACACTGAAGCTTTCTTT. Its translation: CASSLIDRNTEAFF.

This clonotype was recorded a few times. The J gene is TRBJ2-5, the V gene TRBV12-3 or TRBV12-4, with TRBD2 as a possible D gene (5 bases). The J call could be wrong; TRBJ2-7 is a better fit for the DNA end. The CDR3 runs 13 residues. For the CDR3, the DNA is TGTGCCAGCAGTTTACAGGAGGCCTACGAGCAGTACTTC. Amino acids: CASSLQEAYEQYF.

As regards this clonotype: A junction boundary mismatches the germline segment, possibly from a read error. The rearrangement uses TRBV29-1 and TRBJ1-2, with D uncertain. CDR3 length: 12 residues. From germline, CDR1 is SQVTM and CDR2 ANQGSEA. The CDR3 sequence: CSVEGINYGYTF. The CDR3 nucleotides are TGCAGCGTAGAAGGGATCAACTATGGCTACACCTTC.

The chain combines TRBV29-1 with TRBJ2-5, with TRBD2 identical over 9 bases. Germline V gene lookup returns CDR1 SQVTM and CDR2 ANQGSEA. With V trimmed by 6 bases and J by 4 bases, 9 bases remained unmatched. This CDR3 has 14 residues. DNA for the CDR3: TGCAGCGTCTTAGCGGGGGCGCGAGCAGAGACCCAGTACTTC. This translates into CSVLAGARAETQYF.

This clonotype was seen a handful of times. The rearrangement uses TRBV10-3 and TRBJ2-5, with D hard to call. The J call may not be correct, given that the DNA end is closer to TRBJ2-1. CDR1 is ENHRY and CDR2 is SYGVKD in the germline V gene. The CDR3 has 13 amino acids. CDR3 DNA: TGTGCCATCAGCCCCGACCCAGACAATGAGCAGTTCTTC. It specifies CAISPDPDNEQFF.

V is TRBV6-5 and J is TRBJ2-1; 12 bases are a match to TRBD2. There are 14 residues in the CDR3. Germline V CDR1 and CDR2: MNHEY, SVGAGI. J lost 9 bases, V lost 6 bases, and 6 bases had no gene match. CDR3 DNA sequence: TGTGCCAGCAGCCCTAGCGGGGGGGCCGCTGAGCAGTTCTTC. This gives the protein CASSPSGGAAEQFF.

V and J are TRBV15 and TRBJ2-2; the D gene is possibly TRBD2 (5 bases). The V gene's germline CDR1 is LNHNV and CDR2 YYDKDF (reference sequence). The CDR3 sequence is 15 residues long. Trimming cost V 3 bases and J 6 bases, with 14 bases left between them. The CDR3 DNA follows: TGTGCCACCAGCAGGGGAACTAGGTTTCCCGGGGAGCTGTTTTTT. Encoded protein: CATSRGTRFPGELFF.

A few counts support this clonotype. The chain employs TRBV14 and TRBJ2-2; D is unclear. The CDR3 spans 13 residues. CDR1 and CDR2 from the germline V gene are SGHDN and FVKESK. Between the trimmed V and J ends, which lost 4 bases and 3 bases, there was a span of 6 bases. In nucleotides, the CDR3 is TGTGCCAGCAGCCGCTACCACACCGGGGAGCTGTTTTTT. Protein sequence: CASSRYHTGELFF.

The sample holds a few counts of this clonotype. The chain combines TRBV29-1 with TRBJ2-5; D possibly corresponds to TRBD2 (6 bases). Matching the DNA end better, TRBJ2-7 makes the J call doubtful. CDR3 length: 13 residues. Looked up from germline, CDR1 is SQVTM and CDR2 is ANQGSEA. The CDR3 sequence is CSVVIGGTYEQYF. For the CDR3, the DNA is TGCAGCGTTGTCATTGGGGGGACCTACGAGCAGTACTTC.

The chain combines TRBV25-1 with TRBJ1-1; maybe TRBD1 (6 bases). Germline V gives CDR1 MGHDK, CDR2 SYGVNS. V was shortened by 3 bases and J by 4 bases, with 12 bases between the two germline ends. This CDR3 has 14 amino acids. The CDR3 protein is CASSDPATGTEAFF. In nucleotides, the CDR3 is TGTGCCAGCAGTGACCCAGCGACAGGCACTGAAGCTTTCTTT. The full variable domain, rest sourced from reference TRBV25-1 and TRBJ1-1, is EADIYQTPRYLVIGTGKKITLECSQTMGHDKMYWYQQDPGMELHLIHYSYGVNSTEKGDLSSESTVSRIRTEHFPLTLESARPSHTSQYLCASSDPATGTEAFFGQGTRLTVV.

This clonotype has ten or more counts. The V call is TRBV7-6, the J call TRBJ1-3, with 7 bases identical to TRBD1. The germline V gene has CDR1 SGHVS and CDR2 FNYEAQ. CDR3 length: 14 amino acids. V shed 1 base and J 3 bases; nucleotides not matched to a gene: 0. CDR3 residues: CASSLGDSGNTIYF. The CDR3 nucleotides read TGTGCCAGCAGCTTAGGGGACAGTGGAAACACCATATATTTT.